This T cell receptor beta chain was recovered during a study of T-cell reconstitution after alpha-beta-depleted transplantation in children (TCRdb year 2016). General notes on the study: Using TCR repertoire profiling, the study quantitatively followed how T-cell immune reconstitution unfolded in children after TCRalphabeta/CD19-depleted allogeneic hematopoietic cell transplantation.

The method was PCR. The sequencer listed for this sample is Illumina HiSeq 2500. To normalize quantification of the TCRbeta repertoire, the TCR libraries were built with molecular barcoding that relied on unique molecular identifiers. In TCRdb, the public reads were trimmed at Q25 with fastp and aligned with MiXCR, with productive beta chains retained. Rows are combined by CDR3 protein, so each entry shows the most common genes and DNA. The sample data list more than 250,000 distinct CDR3 sequences, and about a tenth of these were observed just once. The ten largest clones add up to around 10% of the sample. V gives up 7 bases and J gives up 2 bases, and the segment between their germline ends measures 13 bases. Its CDR3 holds 14 amino acids, cysteine through phenylalanine. Solely the CDR3 DNA is kept, with 42 bases framed from the first base. This clonotype has only a few counts. The antigen it binds to is not known. No much larger clone exists at a distance of one base, and base qualities are not known.

The chain is assembled from TRBV12-3 or TRBV12-4 and TRBJ2-3; TRBD1 is perhaps the D gene, given 6 matching bases. The sequences come from PBMCs from the stem cell graft donor, collected from the stem cell graft. This receptor was obtained from a human donor who donated a stem cell graft to a child with SCID. The DNA sequence is as follows: TGTGCCAGCACCATTAGGGGGTTCACAGATACGCAGTATTTT. This encodes CASTIRGFTDTQYF.